This TCR beta chain comes out of a study of shared clonotypes between healthy human individuals. Study-wide background: A couple of women and three men aged 18 to 49 made up the donors.

All the donors were Caucasian adults who lived in Nashville, Tennessee. CDR3 length equals 15 residues. Losses at the gene ends were 3 bases for V and 3 bases for J; bases not matched to a gene: 5. In germline, CDR1 is ENHRY, CDR2 SYGVKD. Genomic DNA from each subset was divided evenly over several immunoSEQ plates. Per the authors' pipeline: From ImmunoSEQ came sequences covering only the junction and carrying no quality scores, so filtering differed. TCRdb's table, derived via immunoSEQ multiplex PCR, lists solely in-frame clones and lacks some. Clone size and V and J calls were adopted from that table, with D and trimming inferred from the DNA. Of 2 million to 3 million clones listed, more than 85% are singletons.

This receptor was obtained from a man younger than 35 in good health. Some clones in this sample may be carry-over from other donors' samples. This chain connects TRBV10-3 to TRBJ2-7; 10 bases agree with TRBD2. What was sequenced was naive CD4+ T cells from PBMCs. Subset reported: CD45RA+ positively selected. The CDR3 loop reads CAISDFLAGDYEQYF. The CDR3 DNA reads TGTGCCATCAGTGATTTCCTAGCGGGAGACTACGAGCAGTACTTC.